This entry lists 14 T cell receptor beta chains sequenced from one sample in a study of regulatory T cells in long-lasting Graves disease. Sequencing libraries for TCR beta were prepared with iRepertoire HTBI primers and Arm-PCR of CDR3 regions. TCRdb processed the multiplex PCR reads anew with MiXCR; each CDR3 protein has one entry. The table includes 390,000 or so distinct CDR3 sequences, about an eighth detected once. Time point specified: newly diagnosed GD, antithyroid drugs for less than 3 months. Isolated PBMC RNA provided the starting material for the TCR library. These data also featured in a second study, about T cells in Graves' hyperthyroidism and ophthalmopathy.

The sequences come from peripheral blood mononuclear cells (PBMCs), collected at new diagnosis, from a patient treated with antithyroid drugs. These receptors came from a woman in her late teens or twenties with Graves disease.

This clonotype appeared a few times. The gene calls are TRBV4-2 and TRBJ1-2; TRBD1 is a possible D gene (6 bases). The V and J ends lost 1 base and 2 bases respectively, with 11 bases between them. The germline V gene has CDR1 LGHNA and CDR2 YNFKEQ. The CDR3 totals 15 residues. In DNA, the CDR3 is TGTGCCAGCAGCCAAGGCCTCGGACAGAACTATGGCTACACCTTC. Protein product: CASSQGLGQNYGYTF.

V is TRBV27 and J is TRBJ1-2, with 8 bases aligning to TRBD1. V was clipped by 4 bases and J by 1 base; unmatched bases: 11. This CDR3 is 17 amino acids long. The V gene's germline CDR1 is MNHEY and CDR2 SMNVEV (reference sequence). The CDR3 protein is CASSSPTAGGRNYGYTF. CDR3 nucleotides: TGTGCCAGCAGTTCCCCGACCGCAGGGGGCCGTAACTATGGCTACACCTTC.

This clonotype has ten or more counts. V and J are TRBV2 and TRBJ2-1; 7 nucleotides line up with TRBD1. The germline CDR1 and CDR2 sequences are SNHLY and FYNNEI. The junction had 2 bases not matched to a gene; V was cut back by 6 bases and J by 9 bases. This CDR3 spans 11 amino acids. In nucleotides, the CDR3 is TGTGCCAGCAGCCCAGGGGGTGAGCAGTTCTTC. Protein product: CASSPGGEQFF.

This clonotype has more than one count but fewer than ten. In DNA, the CDR3 is TGTGCCATCAGTGGCACAGGGCGATCACCCCTCCACTTT. Translated, it gives CAISGTGRSPLHF. This sequence joins TRBV10-3 and TRBJ1-6, with D perhaps TRBD1 (6 bases). Trimming shortened V by 4 bases and J by 10 bases, and 11 bases separated the two germline ends. The CDR3 has 13 amino acids. The germline gives CDR1 ENHRY, CDR2 SYGVKD.

This clonotype came up many times. J is TRBJ2-1 and V is TRBV7-3; D gene ambiguous. The ends were cut back, 5 bases at V and 0 bases at J, with 11 bases in the middle. Per germline, CDR1 SGHTA and CDR2 FQGTGA. There are 15 residues in the CDR3. In DNA form, the CDR3 reads TGTGCCAGCAGCCCGATTGGATTCTCCTACAATGAGCAGTTCTTC. Amino acid sequence: CASSPIGFSYNEQFF.

The rearrangement joins TRBV6-7 to TRBJ1-6; the D is unclear. TRBV6-7 is identified as an open reading frame with a role that is uncertain. V lost 8 bases and J lost 0, with 14 bases in between. This CDR3 comprises 16 residues. CDR3 loop: CASRKRRGSYNSPLHF. The CDR3, as DNA: TGTGCCAGCCGAAAGCGACGGGGCTCCTATAATTCACCCCTCCACTTT.

This clonotype was counted ten times or more. V is TRBV28 and J is TRBJ2-7, with TRBD2 matching over 10 bases. CDR3 length: 17 amino acids. V shed 4 bases, J shed 1 base, and the junction held 10 bases outside the gene matches. CDR1 MDHEN and CDR2 SYDVKM come from the germline V gene. As DNA, the CDR3 is TGTGCCAGCAGTTCGATTCCTAGCGGGAGTTTTTCCTACGAGCAGTACTTC. This gives the protein CASSSIPSGSFSYEQYF.

There are a few counts of this clonotype. The CDR3 coding sequence is TGCAGTGCTACCCTTCTACAGGCAGATACGCAGTATTTT. Translation gives CSATLLQADTQYF. The chain carries TRBV20-1 and TRBJ2-3; perhaps TRBD1 as D (5 bases). Trimming shortened V by 4 bases and J by 4 bases, and 12 bases separated the two germline ends. The CDR3 covers 13 residues. Germline CDR1 is DFQATT and CDR2 is SNEGSKA (reference sequence).

This clonotype was observed at least ten times. V and J are TRBV7-9 and TRBJ1-5; D remains unclear. The CDR3 length is 14 residues. Deletions cut 1 base from V and 4 bases from J, with 8 bases between. Germline assignment: CDR1 SEHNR and CDR2 FQNEAQ (reference sequence). Written as DNA, the CDR3 is TGTGCCAGCAGCTTAGAGGGTCGGAATCAGCCCCAGCATTTT. Residues: CASSLEGRNQPQHF.

Ten or more counts support this clonotype. The rearrangement uses TRBV3-1 and TRBJ1-1; 8 positions agree with TRBD1. The germline V gene encodes CDR1 LGHDT and CDR2 YNNKEL (reference sequence). The CDR3 covers 14 residues. V trimming: 10 bases; J trimming: 1 base; junction bases outside the gene matches: 8. The CDR3 nucleotides read TGTGCCACCGGACAGGGCCTTACGAACACTGAAGCTTTCTTT. It encodes CATGQGLTNTEAFF.

This clonotype was detected only a few times. The chain is built from TRBV10-3 and TRBJ2-2; a weak D match, TRBD1 (5 bases). Deletions cut 3 bases from V and 4 bases from J, with 9 bases between. Germline CDR1 is ENHRY and CDR2 is SYGVKD. CDR3 length: 14 residues. The CDR3 loop reads CAISDQGVTGELFF. CDR3 sequence (DNA): TGTGCCATCAGTGACCAGGGCGTCACCGGGGAGCTGTTTTTT.

This clonotype occurred many times. The chain has TRBV20-1 and TRBJ2-1; TRBD2 agrees at 11 bases. Germline V gives CDR1 DFQATT, CDR2 SNEGSKA (reference sequence). The CDR3 extends over 17 amino acids. V lost 2 bases to trimming and J lost 3 bases; unmatched junction nucleotides: 9. The CDR3 DNA is TGCAGTGCTAGATTCTCTCGACTAGCGGGGAACTACAATGAGCAGTTCTTC. This encodes CSARFSRLAGNYNEQFF.

This clonotype was recorded a few times. V and J are TRBV5-1 and TRBJ1-1; D not resolved. Germline CDR1 SGHRS, CDR2 YFSETQ. Trimming left V 7 bases short and J 1 base short, with 23 bases between. The CDR3 is made up of 17 amino acids. CDR3 coding DNA: TGCGCCAGCCAACCTCACAGCGGAAGTGGTCCGAACACTGAAGCTTTCTTT. This codes for CASQPHSGSGPNTEAFF.

This clonotype occurred many times. V gene TRBV27 combines with J gene TRBJ2-1; 7 bases match TRBD1. The CDR3 has 15 residues. Trimming cost V 5 bases and J 3 bases; bases outside gene matches: 7. Germline V lookup: CDR1 MNHEY, CDR2 SMNVEV (reference sequence). The CDR3, as DNA: TGTGCCAGCAGTGTGGACCGGGACAGCTACAATGAGCAGTTCTTC. Translated: CASSVDRDSYNEQFF.